The clone carrying this T cell receptor beta chain was picked up many times. Its target is not known. These data are taken from a study of CD8 T cells in ankylosing spondylitis. General study results and limits: Clones linked to disease, bearing a CD8+ phenotype, were relatively rare in peripheral blood. Matched ankylosing spondylitis synovial fluid reportedly showed significant enrichment of disease-linked clones. Typical of ankylosing spondylitis blood, it appeared, was a TCR beta motif of eight highly homologous variants.

Molecular-barcoded quantitative 5'-RACE produced these TCR beta libraries. TCRdb redid the calling of the 5' RACE reads with MiXCR, one entry per CDR3 protein. The sample shows approximately 92,000 distinct CDR3 sequences, just under 9% of them seen only once. The sequencing input was blood, either unsorted or a sorted T cell fraction (not recorded which). This sequence originates from a male donor with ankylosing spondylitis or in good health (not recorded which).

CDR3: CASSAWDPRSGNTIYF. The CDR3 region has the DNA TGTGCCAGTAGTGCCTGGGACCCCCGCTCTGGAAACACCATATATTTT. The genes are TRBV19 and TRBJ1-3, with D tentatively TRBD1 (5 bases). This CDR3 spans 16 amino acids. Germline V gene data show CDR1 as LNHDA and CDR2 as SQIVND (reference sequence). The ends were cut back, 5 bases at V and 0 bases at J, with 14 bases in the middle.